This T cell receptor beta chain was observed in a study of blood T cell repertoires in COVID-19. This CDR3 comprises 18 residues. Germline loops: CDR1 SGHTS, CDR2 YDEGEE. J was trimmed by 3 bases and V by 3 bases; bases with no gene match: 11. Everyone who took part was roughly 18 to 89 years old, and they came from roughly 25 US areas. The assay was immunoSEQ multiplex PCR, and TCRdb's table has in-frame clones only and misses some. Of 160,000 or so clones in the sample, roughly 80% were seen once. The sequence derives from a middle-aged woman with acute COVID-19. This chain joins TRBV5-8 and TRBJ2-3; 12 nucleotides line up with TRBD2. Sequencing was done on a sample of PBMCs or T cells enriched from blood (not recorded which). The CDR3 region is CASSSTLTSGSGTDTQYF. DNA for the CDR3: TGTGCCAGCAGCTCGACCCTGACTAGCGGGAGTGGAACAGATACGCAGTATTTT.